This T cell receptor beta chain was sequenced in a study of cytomegalovirus exposure and HLA in healthy donors. Study-level points and caveats: Association of a missense DCLRE1C variant with TCR beta V- and J-gene trimming was reported in a later analysis.

V lost 5 bases and J 5 bases, leaving 15 bases between the germline ends. CDR1 is LNHNV, CDR2 YYDKDF, per germline (reference sequence). This CDR3 region has 14 residues. PCR amplification relied on 60 Vbeta primers (plus 13 Jbeta primers). Produced via immunoSEQ multiplex PCR; TCRdb's table is partial and in-frame only. Its clone listing holds around 210,000 clones. On this clone itself: Its antigen is still unknown.

The sequence was collected from a girl aged 2 to 10 in good health and CMV-seropositive. Sequencing input: PBMCs. The genes are TRBV15 and TRBJ1-1, with no clear D. CDR3 region: CATSREPAETEAFF. The CDR3 DNA reads TGTGCCACCAGCCGGGAGCCCGCCGAAACTGAAGCTTTCTTT.